The rows below give T cell receptor beta chains drawn from one sample of a study of shared clonotypes between healthy human individuals. The data were produced by immunoSEQ multiplex PCR, yet TCRdb's version contains in-frame clones alone and is incomplete. The table lists more than 2 million clones, nearly 97% of them singletons. Sequencing was done on a sample of naive CD4+ T cells sorted from blood. These receptors originate from a man younger than 35 in good health. The CDR3 runs from the conserved cysteine through the conserved F or W. Each record gives: CDR3 length, J gene, V gene, D gene, clone size, CDR3 protein, CDR3 DNA. The D gene is left open where the match is weak. Clone size is not always given. Where it is, it says once, few, many or a class for expanded clones.

cdr3_length: 13; j_call: TRBJ1-6; v_call: TRBV27; d_call: .; clone_size: .; cdr3_aa: CASSFWDNSPLHF; cdr3_nt: TGTGCCAGCAGTTTTTGGGATAATTCACCCCTCCACTTT
cdr3_length: 13; j_call: TRBJ2-7; v_call: TRBV5-1; d_call: .; clone_size: .; cdr3_aa: CASSLAGGSEQYF; cdr3_nt: TGCGCCAGCAGCCTGGCGGGTGGTAGCGAGCAGTACTTC
cdr3_length: 15; j_call: TRBJ1-5; v_call: TRBV15; d_call: .; clone_size: .; cdr3_aa: CATSRGGVGNQPQHF; cdr3_nt: TGTGCCACCAGCAGAGGAGGGGTTGGCAATCAGCCCCAGCATTTT
cdr3_length: 14; j_call: TRBJ2-7; v_call: TRBV10-1; d_call: .; clone_size: .; cdr3_aa: CASSESGTDYEQYF; cdr3_nt: TGCGCCAGCAGTGAGTCGGGGACGGACTACGAGCAGTACTTC
cdr3_length: 14; j_call: TRBJ1-3; v_call: TRBV4-1; d_call: .; clone_size: .; cdr3_aa: CASSQTWAGNTIYF; cdr3_nt: TGCGCCAGCAGCCAAACCTGGGCTGGAAACACCATATATTTT
cdr3_length: 13; j_call: TRBJ2-3; v_call: TRBV5-6; d_call: .; clone_size: .; cdr3_aa: CASSPPGADTQYF; cdr3_nt: TGTGCCAGCAGTCCCCCGGGTGCAGATACGCAGTATTTT
cdr3_length: 13; j_call: TRBJ1-3; v_call: TRBV6-6; d_call: .; clone_size: few; cdr3_aa: CASSWNSGNTIYF; cdr3_nt: TGTGCCAGCAGCTGGAACTCTGGAAACACCATATATTTT
cdr3_length: 18; j_call: TRBJ2-3; v_call: TRBV10-1; d_call: TRBD2; clone_size: .; cdr3_aa: CASSDSLLAGGWTDTQYF; cdr3_nt: TGCGCCAGCAGTGATAGTCTTCTAGCGGGAGGTTGGACAGATACGCAGTATTTT
cdr3_length: 14; j_call: TRBJ2-7; v_call: TRBV2; d_call: TRBD1; clone_size: once; cdr3_aa: CATLQGVISYEQYF; cdr3_nt: TGTGCCACCCTTCAGGGGGTAATAAGCTACGAGCAGTACTTC
cdr3_length: 14; j_call: TRBJ1-1; v_call: TRBV10-3; d_call: TRBD1; clone_size: .; cdr3_aa: CAIRPVPGGTEAFF; cdr3_nt: TGTGCCATCAGACCGGTCCCAGGGGGCACTGAAGCTTTCTTT